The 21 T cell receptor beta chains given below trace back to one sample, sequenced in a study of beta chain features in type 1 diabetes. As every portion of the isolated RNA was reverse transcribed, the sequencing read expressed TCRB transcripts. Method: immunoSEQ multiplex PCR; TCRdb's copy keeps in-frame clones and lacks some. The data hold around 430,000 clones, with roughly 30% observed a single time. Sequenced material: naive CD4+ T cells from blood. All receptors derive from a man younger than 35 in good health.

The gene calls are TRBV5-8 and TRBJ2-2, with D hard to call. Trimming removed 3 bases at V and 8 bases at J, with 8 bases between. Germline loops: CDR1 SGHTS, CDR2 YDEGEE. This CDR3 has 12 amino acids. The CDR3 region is CASSSAEGELFF. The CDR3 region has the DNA TGTGCCAGCAGCTCCGCTGAAGGGGAGCTGTTTTTT.

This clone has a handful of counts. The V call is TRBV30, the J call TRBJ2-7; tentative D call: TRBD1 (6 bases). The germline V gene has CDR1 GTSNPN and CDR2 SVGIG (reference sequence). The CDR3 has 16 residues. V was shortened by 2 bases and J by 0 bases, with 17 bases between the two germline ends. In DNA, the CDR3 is TGTGCCTGGAGTCCCTTGGACAGAGCCCTCTCCTACGAGCAGTACTTC. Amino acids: CAWSPLDRALSYEQYF. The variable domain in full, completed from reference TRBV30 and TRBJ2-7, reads SQTIHQWPATLVQPVGSPLSLECTVEGTSNPNLYWYRQAAGRGLQLLFYSVGIGQISSEVPQNLSASRPQDRQFILSSKKLLLSDSGFYLCAWSPLDRALSYEQYFGPGTRLTVT.

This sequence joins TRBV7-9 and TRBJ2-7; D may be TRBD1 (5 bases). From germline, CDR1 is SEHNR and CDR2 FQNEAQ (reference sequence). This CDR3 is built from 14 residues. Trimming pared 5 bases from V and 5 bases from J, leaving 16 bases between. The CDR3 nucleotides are TGTGCCAGCAGCAGGGGCAGCGATGGGAACGAGCAGTACTTC. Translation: CASSRGSDGNEQYF.

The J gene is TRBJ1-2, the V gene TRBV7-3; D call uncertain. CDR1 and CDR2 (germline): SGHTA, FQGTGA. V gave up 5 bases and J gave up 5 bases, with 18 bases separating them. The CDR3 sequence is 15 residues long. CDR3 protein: CASSPNPAAEYGYTF. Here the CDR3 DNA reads TGTGCCAGCAGCCCCAATCCGGCGGCTGAGTATGGCTACACCTTC.

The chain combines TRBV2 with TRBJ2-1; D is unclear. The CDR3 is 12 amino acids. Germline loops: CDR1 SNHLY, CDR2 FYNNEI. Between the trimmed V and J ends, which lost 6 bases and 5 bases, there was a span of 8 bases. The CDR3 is CASRDDNNEQFF. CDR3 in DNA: TGTGCCAGCAGGGACGACAACAATGAGCAGTTCTTC.

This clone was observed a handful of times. The CDR3 region has the DNA TGTGCCAGCAGCTTTGGCGGGGGTGGTGCAGATACGCAGTATTTT. Translated: CASSFGGGGADTQYF. The chain couples TRBV7-9 to TRBJ2-3; 7 positions match TRBD2. The germline V gene encodes CDR1 SEHNR and CDR2 FQNEAQ (reference sequence). J lost 4 bases, V lost 3 bases, and 7 bases had no gene match. This CDR3 comprises 15 residues.

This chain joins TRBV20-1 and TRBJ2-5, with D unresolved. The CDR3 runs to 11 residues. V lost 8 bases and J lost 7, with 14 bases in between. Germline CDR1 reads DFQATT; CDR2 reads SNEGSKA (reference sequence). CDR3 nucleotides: TGCAGTCCAACCCGCCGTGGGACCCAGTACTTC. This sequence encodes CSPTRRGTQYF.

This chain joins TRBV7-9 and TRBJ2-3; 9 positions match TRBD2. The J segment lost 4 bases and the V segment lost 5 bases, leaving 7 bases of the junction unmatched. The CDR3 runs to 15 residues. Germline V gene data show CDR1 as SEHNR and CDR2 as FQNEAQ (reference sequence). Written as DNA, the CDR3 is TGTGCCAGCAGCATGGCGGGAGGGCGGTCAGATACGCAGTATTTT. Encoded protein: CASSMAGGRSDTQYF.

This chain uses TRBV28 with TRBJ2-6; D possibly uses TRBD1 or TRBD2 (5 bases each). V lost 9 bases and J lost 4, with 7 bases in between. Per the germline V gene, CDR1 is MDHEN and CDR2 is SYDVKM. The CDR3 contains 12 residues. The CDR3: CASGTGANVLTF. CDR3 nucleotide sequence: TGTGCCAGTGGGACGGGGGCCAACGTCCTGACTTTC.

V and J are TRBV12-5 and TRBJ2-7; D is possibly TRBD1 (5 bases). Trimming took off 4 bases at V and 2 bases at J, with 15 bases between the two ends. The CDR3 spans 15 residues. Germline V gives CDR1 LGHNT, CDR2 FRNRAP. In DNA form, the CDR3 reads TGTGCTAGTGGTTCCTTCTGGCAGGGCCCCTACGAGCAGTACTTC. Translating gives CASGSFWQGPYEQYF.

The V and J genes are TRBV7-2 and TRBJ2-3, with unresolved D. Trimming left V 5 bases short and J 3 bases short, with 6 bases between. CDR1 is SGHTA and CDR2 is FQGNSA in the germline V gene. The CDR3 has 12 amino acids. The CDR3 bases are TGTGCCAGCAGCGGAGTGACAGATACGCAGTATTTT. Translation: CASSGVTDTQYF.

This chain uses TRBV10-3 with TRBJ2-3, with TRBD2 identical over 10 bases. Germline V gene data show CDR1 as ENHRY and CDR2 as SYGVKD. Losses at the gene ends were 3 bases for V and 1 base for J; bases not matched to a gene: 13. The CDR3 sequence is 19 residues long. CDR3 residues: CAISDPLGLAGAGTDTQYF. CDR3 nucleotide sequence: TGTGCCATCAGTGACCCTCTAGGGCTAGCGGGAGCTGGCACAGATACGCAGTATTTT.

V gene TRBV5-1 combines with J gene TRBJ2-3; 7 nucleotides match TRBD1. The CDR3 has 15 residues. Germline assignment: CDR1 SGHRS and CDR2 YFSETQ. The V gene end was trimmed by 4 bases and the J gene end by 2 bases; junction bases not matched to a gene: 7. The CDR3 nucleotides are TGCGCCAGCAGCCAAGGGGGCTTCAACACAGATACGCAGTATTTT. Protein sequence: CASSQGGFNTDTQYF. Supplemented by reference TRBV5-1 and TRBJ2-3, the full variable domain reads KAGVTQTPRYLIKTRGQQVTLSCSPISGHRSVSWYQQTPGQGLQFLFEYFSETQRNKGNFPGRFSGRQFSNSRSEMNVSTLELGDSALYLCASSQGGFNTDTQYFGPGTRLTVL.

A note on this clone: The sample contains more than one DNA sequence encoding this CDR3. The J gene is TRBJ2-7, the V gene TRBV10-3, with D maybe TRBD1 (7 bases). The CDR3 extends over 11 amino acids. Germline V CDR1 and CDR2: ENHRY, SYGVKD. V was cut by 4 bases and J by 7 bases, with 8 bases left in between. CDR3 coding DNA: TGTGCCATCAGTGCAGGGGGGGAGCAGTACTTC. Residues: CAISAGGEQYF.

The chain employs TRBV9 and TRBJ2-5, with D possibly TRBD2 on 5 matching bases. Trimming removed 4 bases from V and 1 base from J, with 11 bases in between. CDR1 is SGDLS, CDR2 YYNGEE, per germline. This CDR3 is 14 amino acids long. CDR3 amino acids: CASSLGLTQETQYF. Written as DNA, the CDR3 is TGTGCCAGCAGCCTCGGACTCACCCAAGAGACCCAGTACTTC.

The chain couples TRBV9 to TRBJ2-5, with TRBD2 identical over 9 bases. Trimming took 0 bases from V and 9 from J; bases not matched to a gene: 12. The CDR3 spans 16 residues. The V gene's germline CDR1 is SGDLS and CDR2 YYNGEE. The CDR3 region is CASSVGLAGLFVSQYF. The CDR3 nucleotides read TGTGCCAGCAGCGTAGGGCTAGCGGGGCTTTTTGTGTCCCAGTACTTC.

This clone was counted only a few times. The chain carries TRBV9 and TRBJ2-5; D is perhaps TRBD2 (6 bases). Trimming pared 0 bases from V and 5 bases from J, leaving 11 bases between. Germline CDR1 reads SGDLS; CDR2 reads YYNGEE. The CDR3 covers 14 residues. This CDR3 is CASSVAGRDETQYF. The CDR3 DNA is TGTGCCAGCAGCGTAGCAGGGCGGGACGAGACCCAGTACTTC.

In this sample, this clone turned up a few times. For the CDR3, the DNA is TGCGCCAGCAGCCGCGTGCGGGGGAGGGATGAGCAGTTCTTC. Protein sequence: CASSRVRGRDEQFF. The chain combines TRBV4-3 with TRBJ2-1; 7 bases align to TRBD2. Per germline, CDR1 LGHNA and CDR2 YSLEER. The CDR3 is 14 amino acids. V trimming: 4 bases; J trimming: 8 bases; junction bases outside the gene matches: 8.

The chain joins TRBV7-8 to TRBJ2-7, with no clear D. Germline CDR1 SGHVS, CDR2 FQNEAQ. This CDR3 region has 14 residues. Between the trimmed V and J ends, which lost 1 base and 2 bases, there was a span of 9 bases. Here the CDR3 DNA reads TGTGCCAGCAGCTTAGACGGCGGACCCTACGAGCAGTACTTC. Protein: CASSLDGGPYEQYF.

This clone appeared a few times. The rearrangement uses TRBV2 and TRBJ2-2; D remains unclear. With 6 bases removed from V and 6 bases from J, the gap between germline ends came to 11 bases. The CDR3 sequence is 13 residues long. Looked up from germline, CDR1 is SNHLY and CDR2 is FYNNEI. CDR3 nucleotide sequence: TGTGCCAGCAGCCCTTCCCCCTCCGGGGAGCTGTTTTTT. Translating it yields CASSPSPSGELFF.

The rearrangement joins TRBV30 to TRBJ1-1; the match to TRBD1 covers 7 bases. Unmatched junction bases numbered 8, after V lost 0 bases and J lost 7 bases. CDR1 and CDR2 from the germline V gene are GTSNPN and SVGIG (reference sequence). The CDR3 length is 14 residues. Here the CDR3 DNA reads TGTGCCTGGAGTGTAAGACAGGGAGGCGGTGAAGCTTTCTTT. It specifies CAWSVRQGGGEAFF.